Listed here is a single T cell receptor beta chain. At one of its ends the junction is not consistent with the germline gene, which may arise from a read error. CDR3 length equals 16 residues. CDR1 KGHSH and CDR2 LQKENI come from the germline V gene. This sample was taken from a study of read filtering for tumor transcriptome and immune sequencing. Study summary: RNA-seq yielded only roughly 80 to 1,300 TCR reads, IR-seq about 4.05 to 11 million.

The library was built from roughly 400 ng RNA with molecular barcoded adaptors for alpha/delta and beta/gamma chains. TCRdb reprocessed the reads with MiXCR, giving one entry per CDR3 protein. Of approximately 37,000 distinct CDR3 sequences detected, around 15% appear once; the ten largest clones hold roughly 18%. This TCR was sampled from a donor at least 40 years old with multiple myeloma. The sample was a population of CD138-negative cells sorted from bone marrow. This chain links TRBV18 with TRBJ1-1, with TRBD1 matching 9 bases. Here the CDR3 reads CASSQRGQGSNTETFF. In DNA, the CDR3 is TGTGCCAGCTCACAAAGGGGACAGGGCTCGAACACTGAAACTTTTTTT.